This TCR beta chain was captured by sequencing in a study of neurological immune-mediated disorders. Broader study findings: Patients with HTLV-1-associated myelopathy had the highest level of TCR clonal expansion, whereas patients with multiple sclerosis had the lowest level, falling beneath the level found in healthy controls. Neither clinical nor MRI features showed any association with the multiple sclerosis repertoire cluster, and the authors stated that larger cohorts are needed.

With 10-nucleotide random UMIs included, cDNA was synthesized by 5'RACE. Using its own MiXCR run on the 5' RACE reads, TCRdb lists one record per CDR3 protein. The sample consists of approximately 50,000 distinct CDR3 sequences, 3% to 4.5% of them appearing once. This clonotype was counted ten times or more. Its antigen is unidentified. Unsorted libraries were generated from 2 million PBMCs. These cells had been stored in RNAlater at -80 C. CDR1 and CDR2 from the germline V gene are KGHSH and LQKENI. The CDR3 has 16 residues. The V gene end was trimmed by 0 bases and the J gene end by 1 base; junction bases not matched to a gene: 2.

Sequences were obtained from PBMCs. The receptor was isolated from a man aged 55 to 70 with multiple sclerosis. The V and J genes are TRBV18 and TRBJ2-1, with TRBD1 matching over 8 bases. The CDR3 here is CASSPPTGESYNEQFF. In DNA, the CDR3 is TGTGCCAGCTCACCACCGACAGGGGAGTCCTACAATGAGCAGTTCTTC. Looking up the rest from reference TRBV18 and TRBJ2-1 gives the full variable domain: NAGVMQNPRHLVRRRGQEARLRCSPMKGHSHVYWYRQLPEEGLKFMVYLQKENIIDESGMPKERFSAEFPKEGPSILRIQQVVRGDSAAYFCASSPPTGESYNEQFFGPGTRLTVL.